Following are 11 T cell receptor beta chains from one sample sequenced in a study of OX40 agonist ivuxolimab in advanced cancers. The data were produced by immunoSEQ multiplex PCR, yet TCRdb's version contains in-frame clones alone and is incomplete. The top ten hold about a fifth of the sample, which has approximately 30,000 clones, about four fifths seen once. The sample consisted of CD4+ or CD8+ T cells sorted from blood, taken in a trial of the OX40 agonist ivuxolimab. These receptors came from an adult with an advanced solid tumor such as melanoma, head and neck, liver or kidney cancer.

The J gene is TRBJ2-3, the V gene TRBV13; 7 nucleotides match TRBD1. J gave up 3 bases and V 7 bases, and 16 bases lay outside the gene matches. The germline V gene has CDR1 PRHDT and CDR2 FYEKMQ (reference sequence). The CDR3 has 17 amino acids. The CDR3 loop is CASKGDGDRRITDTQYF. In DNA, the CDR3 is TGTGCCAGCAAGGGAGATGGGGACAGAAGAATAACAGATACGCAGTATTTT.

The genes are TRBV5-1 and TRBJ2-5, with D perhaps assigned TRBD1 or TRBD2 (5 bases each). The CDR3 sequence is 15 residues long. Trimming left V 0 bases short and J 4 bases short, with 13 bases between. Looked up from germline, CDR1 is SGHRS and CDR2 is YFSETQ. CDR3 protein: CASSLVGGMGETQYF. For the CDR3, the DNA is TGCGCCAGCAGCTTGGTTGGGGGAATGGGAGAGACCCAGTACTTC.

V gene TRBV19 combines with J gene TRBJ2-1; no clear D. Trimming shortened V by 7 bases and J by 0 bases, and 10 bases separated the two germline ends. The CDR3 has 14 residues. Looked up from germline, CDR1 is LNHDA and CDR2 is SQIVND (reference sequence). The DNA of the CDR3 is TGTGCCAGTAAGGGTCCCAGCTCCTACAATGAGCAGTTCTTC. Its protein product is CASKGPSSYNEQFF.

The genes are TRBV28 and TRBJ1-5, with D perhaps TRBD1 (5 bases). CDR1 is MDHEN and CDR2 is SYDVKM in the germline V gene. The V gene lost 4 bases and the J gene lost 2 bases, with 12 bases spanning the gap. CDR3 size: 15 residues. This chain's CDR3 is CASSWDVGGNQPQHF. The CDR3 region has the DNA TGTGCCAGCAGTTGGGACGTCGGGGGCAATCAGCCCCAGCATTTT.

The chain recombines TRBV30 with TRBJ2-1, with 7 nucleotides matching TRBD2. The ends lost 1 base at V and 5 bases at J; junction bases unmatched: 11. The CDR3 covers 16 residues. Germline lookup yields CDR1 GTSNPN and CDR2 SVGIG (reference sequence). CDR3 DNA sequence: TGTGCCTGGAGTGACTACGGAGGGAGGGGAGACAATGAGCAGTTCTTC. Its translation: CAWSDYGGRGDNEQFF.

This rearrangement joins TRBV5-6 to TRBJ2-7, with D unclear. Trimming cost V 2 bases and J 0 bases, with 6 bases left between them. This CDR3 comprises 13 residues. Per the germline V gene, CDR1 is SGHDT and CDR2 is YYEEEE. The CDR3 region has the DNA TGTGCCAGCAGCTTTGGCGGCTCCTACGAGCAGTACTTC. It translates to CASSFGGSYEQYF.

This chain uses TRBV4-1 with TRBJ2-6, with D perhaps given as TRBD1 or TRBD2 (5 bases each). Per germline, CDR1 MGHRA and CDR2 YSYEKL. This CDR3 region has 19 residues. V shed 0 bases and J shed 0 bases, with 15 bases lying between them. The CDR3 here is CASSQDWRQGRSGANVLTF. DNA of the CDR3: TGCGCCAGCAGCCAAGATTGGCGTCAGGGACGCTCTGGGGCCAACGTCCTGACTTTC.

This chain joins TRBV5-1 and TRBJ2-5, with 9 bases aligning to TRBD2. Germline values: CDR1 SGHRS, CDR2 YFSETQ. The CDR3 covers 16 residues. J was trimmed by 5 bases and V by 4 bases; bases with no gene match: 12. The CDR3 region is CASSAVERGAWETQYF. The CDR3 region has the DNA TGCGCCAGCAGCGCTGTGGAGCGGGGGGCGTGGGAGACCCAGTACTTC.

CDR3 nucleotide sequence: TGTGCCAGCAGCTCAGCGGGGGGAGGGACTGAAGCTTTCTTT. It is translated as CASSSAGGGTEAFF. The V gene is TRBV5-4, the J gene TRBJ1-1; D perhaps matches TRBD1 (5 bases). Trimming stripped 3 bases from V and 5 bases from J, with 14 bases between. The CDR3 runs to 14 residues. Per germline, CDR1 SGHNT and CDR2 YYREEE (reference sequence).

The chain recombines TRBV27 with TRBJ2-7; D is unresolved. The germline V gene has CDR1 MNHEY and CDR2 SMNVEV (reference sequence). There are 13 residues in the CDR3. Between the trimmed V and J ends, which lost 4 bases and 9 bases, there was a span of 16 bases. CDR3 loop: CASSYRQQSRQYF. For the CDR3, the DNA is TGTGCCAGCAGTTACCGACAACAGTCCAGGCAGTACTTC.

This rearrangement joins TRBV6-1 to TRBJ2-1; TRBD2 aligns across 10 bases. Trimming at V came to 7 bases and at J to 6 bases, leaving 9 bases not matched to a gene. The CDR3 totals 15 residues. The V gene's germline CDR1 is MNHNS and CDR2 SASEGT. CDR3 sequence (DNA): TGTGCCAGCACCCTGACGGCTAGCGGGGGCAATGAGCAGTTCTTC. As protein: CASTLTASGGNEQFF.